One sample yielded the 16 T cell receptor beta chains listed below, sequenced in a study of blood T cells in healthy people across ages. Using a J-beta primer mix together with a sample-barcoded 5' primer, a second PCR was run for roughly 7 to 11 cycles. One entry per CDR3 protein results from TCRdb running MiXCR on the 5' RACE reads. The sample has fewer than 700,000 distinct CDR3 sequences; 35% to 50% are singletons. What was sequenced was blood. The receptors stem from an older man in good health.

This sequence joins TRBV28 and TRBJ2-3; D not resolved. The CDR3 spans 13 residues. The V gene lost 2 bases and the J gene lost 9 bases, with 12 bases spanning the gap. The germline V gene encodes CDR1 MDHEN and CDR2 SYDVKM. Written as DNA, the CDR3 is TGTGCCAGCAGTTTAGGAGCTCTTCCAACGCAGTATTTT. Protein product: CASSLGALPTQYF.

This chain joins TRBV20-1 and TRBJ2-1; 7 bases are a match to TRBD2. The V gene's germline CDR1 is DFQATT and CDR2 SNEGSKA (reference sequence). The ends lost 4 bases at V and 5 bases at J; junction bases unmatched: 5. The CDR3 has 13 amino acids. In nucleotides, the CDR3 is TGCAGTGCTAAAAACCGGGGGGACAATGAGCAGTTCTTC. Its translation is CSAKNRGDNEQFF.

The gene calls are TRBV6-2 or TRBV6-3 and TRBJ2-1; TRBD2 matches at 9 bases. The CDR3 extends over 16 amino acids. Germline-derived CDR1 and CDR2 are MNHEY and SVGEGT. The ends lost 8 bases at V and 9 bases at J; junction bases unmatched: 17. The CDR3 region has the DNA TGTGCCAGCTGCCCAGACCGTGCAGCGGGGGGCCCTGAGCAGTTCTTC. Its translation: CASCPDRAAGGPEQFF.

This clonotype was seen only a few times. One base away lies a much larger clone, so this may be a sequencing read error. This chain joins TRBV20-1 and TRBJ2-7; 9 nucleotides match TRBD2. There are 15 residues in the CDR3. Trimming removed 0 bases from V and 7 bases from J; junction bases left unmatched: 10. Germline V gene lookup returns CDR1 DFQATT and CDR2 SNEGSKA (reference sequence). The chain's CDR3 is CSARDERLAGYEQYF. The CDR3 bases are TGCAGTGCTAGAGATGAGCGGCTAGCGGGATATGAGCAGTACTTC.

Of note for this clonotype: This may stem from a read error, because a much larger clone lies one nucleotide away. The CDR3, as DNA: TGCAGTGCTAGAGACATTGTTCCTAACACAGCCTACGAGCAGTACTTC. The encoded protein is CSARDIVPNTAYEQYF. J is TRBJ2-7 and V is TRBV20-1; D unclear. Germline CDR1 is DFQATT and CDR2 is SNEGSKA (reference sequence). This CDR3 is 16 amino acids long. The V gene lost 0 bases and the J gene lost 2 bases, with 17 bases spanning the gap.

The CDR3 loop is CASSEPGTGTTGANVLTF. The CDR3 DNA follows: TGTGCCAGCAGTGAACCCGGGACAGGGACTACTGGGGCCAACGTCCTGACTTTC. V gene TRBV25-1 combines with J gene TRBJ2-6; TRBD1 matches 9 bases. Germline CDR1 MGHDK, CDR2 SYGVNS. The CDR3 loop spans 18 amino acids. V lost 2 bases, J lost 2 bases, and 7 bases stayed unmatched.

This chain joins TRBV6-2 or TRBV6-3 and TRBJ2-1; TRBD2 aligns across 9 bases. From germline, CDR1 is MNHEY and CDR2 SVGEGT. Unmatched junction bases numbered 5, after V lost 7 bases and J lost 13 bases. This CDR3 has 11 residues. The DNA of the CDR3 is TGTGCCAGCAACCAGGGGACTAGCCAGTTCTTC. It encodes CASNQGTSQFF.

The chain joins TRBV7-2 to TRBJ2-3; 9 bases match TRBD2. The germline CDR1 and CDR2 sequences are SGHTA and FQGNSA. The CDR3 has 15 residues. Losses at the gene ends were 6 bases for V and 2 bases for J; bases not matched to a gene: 6. CDR3: CASRRQRGATDTQYF. CDR3 in DNA: TGTGCCAGCAGGCGCCAGCGGGGGGCCACAGATACGCAGTATTTT.

The V call is TRBV10-3, the J call TRBJ2-3, with no clear D. Germline CDR1 is ENHRY and CDR2 is SYGVKD. The CDR3 loop spans 15 amino acids. V was clipped by 3 bases and J by 2 bases, with 12 bases between them. The CDR3 DNA sequence: TGTGCCATCAGTGACGGACCTACTCTCACAGATACGCAGTATTTT. It yields the protein CAISDGPTLTDTQYF.

This clonotype was counted only a few times. The V gene is TRBV5-1, the J gene TRBJ2-1; no reliable D call. Germline V gene sequence: CDR1 SGHRS, CDR2 YFSETQ. V lost 4 bases, J lost 3 bases, and 11 bases lay in between. The CDR3 extends over 14 amino acids. CDR3 nucleotides: TGCGCCAGCAGCGGCGGTGACAACTACAATGAGCAGTTCTTC. Its protein is CASSGGDNYNEQFF.

This clonotype was recorded a few times. The chain employs TRBV11-2 and TRBJ2-2; D uncertain. Trimming took 5 bases from V and 3 from J, leaving 13 bases between them. The CDR3 contains 15 residues. Germline assignment: CDR1 SGHAT and CDR2 FQNNGV. CDR3 in DNA: TGTGCCAGCAGCGTTATGGGATCCGACACCGGGGAGCTGTTTTTT. This codes for CASSVMGSDTGELFF.

The chain joins TRBV7-2 to TRBJ1-2; D is perhaps TRBD1 (5 bases). Germline loops: CDR1 SGHTA, CDR2 FQGNSA. Trimming stripped 1 base from V and 0 bases from J, with 12 bases between. This CDR3 is built from 16 residues. Here the CDR3 reads CASSLGSQGTNYGYTF. CDR3 in DNA: TGTGCCAGCAGCTTAGGCTCCCAGGGAACTAACTATGGCTACACCTTC.

This clonotype was picked up a small number of times. The rearrangement uses TRBV3-1 and TRBJ1-2, with 7 bases identical to TRBD1. The CDR3 sequence is 17 residues long. The V segment lost 1 base and the J segment 7 bases; nucleotides outside the gene matches: 15. Germline CDR1 and CDR2: LGHDT and YNNKEL (reference sequence). CDR3 loop: CASSQVPAGGSVSGYTF. CDR3 DNA sequence: TGTGCCAGCAGCCAAGTCCCCGCAGGGGGAAGTGTAAGTGGCTACACCTTC. Filled out from reference TRBV3-1 and TRBJ1-2, the complete variable domain reads DTAVSQTPKYLVTQMGNDKSIKCEQNLGHDTMYWYKQDSKKFLKIMFSYNNKELIINETVPNRFSPKSPDKAHLNLHINSLELGDSAVYFCASSQVPAGGSVSGYTFGSGTRLTVV.

J is TRBJ1-1 and V is TRBV10-3, with a possible D match to TRBD1 (5 bases). This CDR3 is built from 12 residues. CDR1 and CDR2 from the germline V gene are ENHRY and SYGVKD. The germline V and J ends were trimmed by 11 bases and 6 bases, with 16 bases remaining between them. The CDR3: CAVLQAGAEAFF. The CDR3 DNA reads TGTGCCGTATTACAGGCTGGCGCTGAAGCTTTCTTT.

This clonotype came up a few times. The V call is TRBV20-1, the J call TRBJ2-1, with a tentative D call TRBD1 (5 bases). Germline V gene data show CDR1 as DFQATT and CDR2 as SNEGSKA (reference sequence). Trimming pared 4 bases from V and 10 bases from J, leaving 11 bases between. The CDR3 is 11 residues long. This CDR3 is CSANKGPEQFF. As DNA, the CDR3 is TGCAGTGCTAATAAGGGGCCAGAGCAGTTCTTC.

This clonotype was recorded a few times. For the CDR3, the DNA is TGCAGCGCTGGGGGGACAGGGAATGACGAGCAGTACTTC. Translating it yields CSAGGTGNDEQYF. The chain uses TRBV29-1 and TRBJ2-7; 9 nucleotides line up with TRBD1. V trimming: 7 bases; J trimming: 5 bases; junction bases outside the gene matches: 9. In germline, CDR1 is SQVTM, CDR2 ANQGSEA. The CDR3 length is 13 residues.